These 30 T cell receptor beta chains originate from one sample sequenced in a study of identical twins. TCRdb reprocessed the 5' RACE reads with MiXCR, giving one entry per CDR3 protein. The sample lists roughly 250,000 distinct CDR3 sequences; around 15% were seen once. The sample consisted of memory (CD45RO+) T cells sorted from blood. All receptors come from a woman aged 18-29 years in good health.

This clonotype has a handful of counts. The V gene is TRBV4-1, the J gene TRBJ2-5; D is undetermined. Germline V gene lookup returns CDR1 MGHRA and CDR2 YSYEKL. This CDR3 comprises 15 residues. V was shortened by 0 bases and J by 5 bases, with 13 bases between the two germline ends. CDR3 nucleotide sequence: TGCGCCAGCAGCCAAGACCCCCCAGTAACGGAGACCCAGTACTTC. It specifies CASSQDPPVTETQYF.

This clonotype was counted ten times or more. This chain links TRBV20-1 with TRBJ2-1; 11 nucleotides line up with TRBD2. The CDR3 runs to 12 residues. The germline V gene has CDR1 DFQATT and CDR2 SNEGSKA (reference sequence). The DNA of the CDR3 is TGCAGGGGGACTAGCGGAAACAATGAGCAGTTCTTC. Residues: CRGTSGNNEQFF.

A single count supports this clonotype. The chain uses TRBV20-1 and TRBJ2-1; D might be TRBD2 (5 bases). Between the trimmed V and J ends, which lost 3 bases and 5 bases, there was a span of 8 bases. CDR3 length equals 12 residues. Germline V gene sequence: CDR1 DFQATT, CDR2 SNEGSKA (reference sequence). The CDR3 protein is CSASGIHNEQFF. The CDR3 nucleotides read TGCAGTGCTAGCGGGATACACAATGAGCAGTTCTTC.

This clonotype was detected ten times or more. V is TRBV20-1 and J is TRBJ2-7, with D possibly matching TRBD2 (5 bases). CDR3 length equals 12 residues. V lost 7 bases to trimming and J lost 5 bases, with 15 bases between them. Germline V gene lookup returns CDR1 DFQATT and CDR2 SNEGSKA (reference sequence). CDR3 bases: TGCAGTGTTGGTAGCGCGGTGCACGAGCAGTACTTC. Amino acid sequence: CSVGSAVHEQYF.

The chain joins TRBV10-3 to TRBJ2-1; 7 nucleotides match TRBD2. Germline CDR1 ENHRY, CDR2 SYGVKD. The CDR3 length is 15 residues. V was clipped by 10 bases and J by 0 bases; unmatched bases: 9. DNA for the CDR3: TGTGCCACCCGTCTCAGCGGGAACTCCTACAATGAGCAGTTCTTC. This codes for CATRLSGNSYNEQFF.

This clonotype was seen many times. The chain recombines TRBV2 with TRBJ1-4; 7 bases fit TRBD1. J was trimmed by 9 bases and V by 8 bases; bases with no gene match: 9. CDR3 length: 13 amino acids. Germline-derived CDR1 and CDR2 are SNHLY and FYNNEI. The CDR3 loop reads CASSTGLRQKLFF. Written as DNA, the CDR3 is TGTGCCAGCTCGACAGGGCTCAGGCAAAAACTGTTTTTT.

The chain couples TRBV7-9 to TRBJ2-1; no definite D call. The V end was cut by 11 bases, the J end by 2 bases, with 7 bases between. CDR1 SEHNR and CDR2 FQNEAQ come from the germline V gene (reference sequence). The CDR3 has 11 residues. The CDR3 loop is CAPEAYNEQFF. CDR3 nucleotide sequence: TGTGCCCCCGAGGCCTACAATGAGCAGTTCTTC.

The rearrangement joins TRBV12-3 or TRBV12-4 to TRBJ1-6, with 7 nucleotides matching TRBD1. CDR3 length: 14 amino acids. Trimming removed 6 bases from V and 9 bases from J; junction bases left unmatched: 8. The CDR3 sequence is CASSQDRMSSPLHF. CDR3 nucleotide sequence: TGTGCCAGCAGCCAGGACAGGATGAGTTCACCCCTCCACTTT.

There are a few counts of this clonotype. This chain links TRBV7-9 with TRBJ1-1; D unresolved. The germline CDR1 and CDR2 sequences are SEHNR and FQNEAQ (reference sequence). The CDR3 has 15 amino acids. V was trimmed by 2 bases and J by 1 base, leaving 11 bases between them. In DNA, the CDR3 is TGTGCCAGCAGCTTAATGCGGAGAACGAACACTGAAGCTTTCTTT. It codes for CASSLMRRTNTEAFF.

V usage is TRBV11-2 and J usage is TRBJ2-7; D uncertain. The CDR3 sequence is 12 residues long. The germline V gene has CDR1 SGHAT and CDR2 FQNNGV. Trimming left V 5 bases short and J 7 bases short, with 12 bases between. In DNA form, the CDR3 reads TGTGCCAGCAGCCTATACGTGAGAGAGCAGTACTTC. It translates to CASSLYVREQYF.

The chain employs TRBV27 and TRBJ2-2; 8 bases fit TRBD2. V lost 8 bases to trimming and J lost 6 bases; unmatched junction nucleotides: 11. The CDR3 contains 15 residues. CDR1 and CDR2 from the germline V gene are MNHEY and SMNVEV (reference sequence). CDR3 region: CASRTAGVGSGELFF. In DNA, the CDR3 is TGTGCCAGCCGAACAGCGGGGGTTGGGTCCGGGGAGCTGTTTTTT.

The chain carries TRBV4-3 and TRBJ2-7, with a tentative D call TRBD1 (6 bases). The CDR3 contains 16 residues. Germline values: CDR1 LGHNA, CDR2 YSLEER. Trimming shortened V by 0 bases and J by 2 bases, and 14 bases separated the two germline ends. The CDR3 nucleotides are TGCGCCAGCAGCCAAGAGTACTCCAGGGGACCCTACGAGCAGTACTTC. Its protein is CASSQEYSRGPYEQYF.

This clonotype was observed a few times. The chain uses TRBV5-6 and TRBJ1-4; no clear D. Germline V gene lookup returns CDR1 SGHDT and CDR2 YYEEEE. This CDR3 spans 14 amino acids. V lost 0 bases to trimming and J lost 7 bases, with 10 bases between them. The CDR3 sequence: CASSLGSTSEKLFF. CDR3 nucleotide sequence: TGTGCCAGCAGCTTGGGGTCTACGAGTGAAAAACTGTTTTTT.

The V call is TRBV18, the J call TRBJ1-1, with D maybe TRBD1 (5 bases). The V gene's germline CDR1 is KGHSH and CDR2 LQKENI. The CDR3 has 13 residues. Trimming pared 2 bases from V and 9 bases from J, leaving 13 bases between. CDR3 region: CASSPSTGTKAFF. The CDR3 coding sequence is TGTGCCAGCTCACCAAGCACCGGGACGAAAGCTTTCTTT.

This clonotype was observed many times. The rearrangement links TRBV7-9 to TRBJ2-3; D might be TRBD1 or TRBD2, each matching 5 bases. Per the germline V gene, CDR1 is SEHNR and CDR2 is FQNEAQ (reference sequence). The V end lost 10 bases, the J end lost 6 bases, and 17 bases lay between the germline ends. The CDR3 is 13 amino acids. CDR3 sequence: CATVRGVLDTQYF. CDR3 DNA: TGTGCCACAGTAAGGGGAGTTCTGGATACGCAGTATTTT.

V and J are TRBV7-2 and TRBJ2-1, with D perhaps matching TRBD1 or TRBD2 (5 bases each). This CDR3 has 16 residues. V was trimmed by 5 bases and J by 9 bases, leaving 23 bases between them. Per the germline V gene, CDR1 is SGHTA and CDR2 is FQGNSA. The chain's CDR3 is CASSRDAAARESEQFF. CDR3 DNA: TGTGCCAGCAGCAGGGACGCGGCTGCCAGGGAAAGTGAGCAGTTCTTC.

The table lists this clonotype with a few counts. The gene calls are TRBV5-5 and TRBJ1-2; D not resolved. The CDR3 is 17 amino acids. Trimming removed 0 bases at V and 4 bases at J, with 19 bases between. Germline lookup yields CDR1 SGHKS and CDR2 YYEKEE (reference sequence). CDR3 DNA: TGTGCCAGCAGCTTGGTGTATTCTGGAAACCAGTTCTATGGCTACACCTTC. Amino acid sequence: CASSLVYSGNQFYGYTF.

The chain has TRBV4-1 and TRBJ2-7, with D possibly matching TRBD2 (5 bases). The V end was cut by 2 bases, the J end by 0 bases, with 14 bases between. This CDR3 is built from 16 residues. In germline, CDR1 is MGHRA, CDR2 YSYEKL. The CDR3 DNA reads as TGCGCCAGCAGCCAACCGGGAAAAAAGAGCTCCTACGAGCAGTACTTC. Translation: CASSQPGKKSSYEQYF.

V and J are TRBV7-2 and TRBJ2-1, with TRBD2 identical over 8 bases. Germline trimming cut 7 bases from V and 0 bases from J; bases unmatched to any gene: 5. This CDR3 is built from 15 residues. Germline V gene lookup returns CDR1 SGHTA and CDR2 FQGNSA. The CDR3 DNA follows: TGTGCCAGCACCAAAGCGGGGGCCTCCTACAATGAGCAGTTCTTC. It yields the protein CASTKAGASYNEQFF. Full variable domain (outside the CDR3, taken from reference TRBV7-2 and TRBJ2-1): GAGVSQSPSNKVTEKGKDVELRCDPISGHTALYWYRQSLGQGLEFLIYFQGNSAPDKSGLPSDRFSAERTGGSVSTLTIQRTQQEDSAVYLCASTKAGASYNEQFFGPGTRLTVL.

J is TRBJ2-5 and V is TRBV12-3 or TRBV12-4; TRBD2 matches at 10 bases. The CDR3 has 16 amino acids. V gave up 3 bases and J gave up 3 bases; unmatched junction bases: 7. The CDR3 DNA reads as TGTGCCAGCAGTTTGGGAAGCGGGGGGGCCGAAGAGACCCAGTACTTC. This translates into CASSLGSGGAEETQYF.

This clonotype was counted a few times. The V and J genes are TRBV6-2 or TRBV6-3 and TRBJ2-1; 14 bases fit TRBD2. Germline trimming cut 2 bases from V and 2 bases from J; bases unmatched to any gene: 5. Germline loops: CDR1 MNHEY, CDR2 SVGEGT. CDR3 length: 18 residues. Here the CDR3 DNA reads TGTGCCAGCAGTTACCGACAGGGACTAGCGGGAGCCTACAATGAGCAGTTCTTC. Amino acids: CASSYRQGLAGAYNEQFF.

The sample holds a few counts of this clonotype. The chain is built from TRBV20-1 and TRBJ2-1; 9 bases align to TRBD1. The trim removed 0 bases at V and 5 bases at J, leaving 8 bases unmatched. From germline, CDR1 is DFQATT and CDR2 SNEGSKA (reference sequence). This CDR3 has 16 amino acids. The CDR3 is CSARDQGQGGDNEQFF. The CDR3 DNA is TGCAGTGCTAGAGATCAGGGACAGGGTGGGGACAATGAGCAGTTCTTC.

This clonotype was found many times. The chain has TRBV6-1 and TRBJ2-6, with unresolved D. This CDR3 spans 16 amino acids. V gave up 4 bases and J gave up 0 bases, with 10 bases separating them. Per germline, CDR1 MNHNS and CDR2 SASEGT. The CDR3 bases are TGTGCCAGCAGTGCCGGGCTGAACTCTGGGGCCAACGTCCTGACTTTC. Amino acid sequence: CASSAGLNSGANVLTF.

The rearrangement uses TRBV20-1 and TRBJ2-1; D may match TRBD1 or TRBD2 (5 bases each). Germline V gene lookup returns CDR1 DFQATT and CDR2 SNEGSKA (reference sequence). CDR3 length equals 13 residues. The ends were cut back, 0 bases at V and 10 bases at J, with 13 bases in the middle. This CDR3 is CSARDTLRGEQFF. CDR3 bases: TGCAGTGCTAGAGATACCCTGAGGGGCGAGCAGTTCTTC.

The gene calls are TRBV27 and TRBJ1-5; D is unclear. CDR3 size: 14 residues. Germline CDR1 is MNHEY and CDR2 is SMNVEV (reference sequence). This CDR3 reads CADEAGMSNQPQHF. The CDR3 nucleotides read TGTGCGGACGAGGCGGGGATGAGCAATCAGCCCCAGCATTTT.

This chain links TRBV2 with TRBJ2-5, with 7 bases fitting TRBD2. V gave up 1 base and J gave up 4 bases; unmatched junction bases: 6. The CDR3 covers 15 residues. Germline CDR1 SNHLY, CDR2 FYNNEI. CDR3 sequence reads: CASSEGSERGETQYF. DNA of the CDR3: TGTGCCAGCAGTGAAGGTTCCGAGCGGGGAGAGACCCAGTACTTC.

Worth noting for this clonotype: One end of the junction is discordant with germline, which a read error may explain. V usage is TRBV7-9 and J usage is TRBJ2-7, with a tentative D call TRBD1 (6 bases). Per germline, CDR1 SEHNR and CDR2 FQNEAQ (reference sequence). The CDR3 is made up of 14 amino acids. CDR3 bases: TGTACCAGCAGCTTACAGGGAATGGACTACGAGCAGTACTTC. This translates into CTSSLQGMDYEQYF.

The chain is built from TRBV20-1 and TRBJ2-1; D is possibly TRBD1 (6 bases). V was clipped by 2 bases and J by 4 bases, with 15 bases between them. Germline V gives CDR1 DFQATT, CDR2 SNEGSKA (reference sequence). CDR3 length equals 15 residues. The CDR3 sequence: CSARTGNREYNEQFF. The CDR3 region has the DNA TGCAGTGCTAGAACAGGGAATCGGGAATACAATGAGCAGTTCTTC.

Ten or more counts support this clonotype. The chain couples TRBV18 to TRBJ2-1, with 7 positions matching TRBD2. The junction had 14 bases not matched to a gene; V was cut back by 3 bases and J by 3 bases. The CDR3 spans 18 residues. CDR1 and CDR2 (germline): KGHSH, LQKENI. CDR3 amino acids: CASSPLRVAGPDYNEQFF. The CDR3 nucleotides read TGTGCCAGCTCACCCCTGAGGGTAGCGGGCCCCGACTACAATGAGCAGTTCTTC.

The rearrangement joins TRBV15 to TRBJ2-7; 14 nucleotides match TRBD2. Unmatched junction bases numbered 13, after V lost 4 bases and J lost 5 bases. CDR3 length: 18 amino acids. CDR1 is LNHNV, CDR2 YYDKDF, per germline (reference sequence). Here the CDR3 reads CATSNYKKGTSGSHEQYF. In DNA, the CDR3 is TGTGCCACCAGCAATTACAAGAAAGGGACTAGCGGGAGCCACGAGCAGTACTTC.